The rows below give T cell receptor beta chains drawn from one sample of a study of Tregs in tolerant kidney transplant recipients. Here immunoSEQ multiplex PCR was the method, and the copy in TCRdb shows in-frame clones only, minus some. Of 100,000 to 130,000 clones listed, roughly 89% are singletons. The sequences come from CD4+ T cells from blood, collected before the transplant. The receptor set was obtained from a human donor who received a combined kidney and bone marrow transplant. The CDR3 runs from the conserved cysteine through the conserved F or W. A D gene is named only where the DNA matches it firmly. The size field is filled for only some rows; it gives once, few, many or a size class.

v_gene,j_gene,abundance,d_gene,CDR3aa,CDR3nt
TRBV7-2,TRBJ2-1,.,TRBD2,CASSLGGGVNEQFF,TGTGCCAGCAGCTTGGGGGGGGGAGTCAATGAGCAGTTCTTC
TRBV6-1,TRBJ1-5,few,TRBD1,CASSDLQGAYNQPQHF,TGTGCCAGCAGTGATCTGCAGGGGGCCTATAATCAGCCCCAGCATTTT
TRBV29-1,TRBJ2-1,.,.,CSVVGGSFGSYNEQFF,TGCAGCGTTGTAGGAGGGAGCTTTGGCTCCTACAATGAGCAGTTCTTC
TRBV10-1,TRBJ1-1,.,.,CASSVAEAFF,TGCGCCAGCAGTGTCGCTGAAGCTTTCTTT
TRBV5-1,TRBJ2-3,.,TRBD2,CASSLAVLAGALDTQYF,TGCGCCAGCAGCTTGGCCGTTCTAGCGGGAGCTTTAGATACGCAGTATTTT
TRBV15,TRBJ2-7,.,TRBD1,CATSRLPGQGTYEQYF,TGTGCCACCAGCAGACTCCCGGGACAGGGCACCTACGAGCAGTACTTC
TRBV18,TRBJ2-7,.,TRBD1,CASSNGQGSYEQYF,TGTGCCAGCTCAAATGGACAGGGTAGTTACGAGCAGTACTTC
TRBV5-1,TRBJ1-4,.,TRBD1,CASRTGRGNEKLFF,TGCGCCAGCCGGACAGGGCGCGGTAATGAAAAACTGTTTTTT
TRBV28,TRBJ1-4,.,.,CASSARRATNEKLFF,TGTGCCAGCAGTGCCCGCAGGGCAACTAATGAAAAACTGTTTTTT
TRBV11-2,TRBJ1-1,few,TRBD1,CASSIDRGRRAFF,TGTGCCAGCAGTATTGACAGGGGGCGAAGAGCTTTCTTT
TRBV5-8,TRBJ1-4,few,.,CASSPGQTSTNEKLFF,TGTGCCAGCAGCCCCGGACAGACTTCAACTAATGAAAAACTGTTTTTT
TRBV7-4,TRBJ2-7,once,.,CASSLEADRPSSYEQYF,TGTGCCAGCAGCTTAGAAGCCGACAGGCCCAGCTCCTACGAGCAGTACTTC
TRBV28,TRBJ2-7,.,TRBD2,CASSQWTSGGVQYF,TGTGCCAGCAGTCAATGGACTAGCGGGGGAGTACAGTACTTC
TRBV4-3,TRBJ2-3,few,.,CASSQEVRASGTDTQYF,TGCGCCAGCAGCCAAGAAGTTAGGGCTAGCGGCACAGATACGCAGTATTTT
TRBV6-4,TRBJ1-1,.,.,CASSSGTEAFF,TGTGCCAGCAGTTCCGGCACTGAAGCTTTCTTT
TRBV10-3,TRBJ2-1,.,.,CAISVEGTGYFEQFF,TGTGCCATCAGTGTGGAGGGAACGGGGTATTTTGAGCAGTTCTTC
TRBV19,TRBJ2-2,.,TRBD2,CASSISREGAGELFF,TGTGCCAGTAGTATATCTCGGGAGGGCGCCGGGGAGCTGTTTTTT
TRBV25-1,TRBJ1-1,.,.,CASSEYRGAPAEAFF,TGTGCCAGCAGTGAATACCGGGGGGCGCCGGCTGAAGCTTTCTTT
TRBV6-5,TRBJ2-7,.,TRBD2,CASSYGPPSGTYEQYF,TGTGCCAGCAGTTACGGACCACCTAGCGGTACCTACGAGCAGTACTTC
TRBV11-2,TRBJ2-2,.,TRBD1,CASSRGTGNTGELFF,TGTGCCAGCAGCCGAGGGACAGGGAACACCGGGGAGCTGTTTTTT
TRBV28,TRBJ2-7,.,TRBD1,CASSLPRTGADEQYF,TGTGCCAGCAGTTTACCCCGGACAGGGGCTGACGAGCAGTACTTC
TRBV30,TRBJ2-3,.,TRBD2,CAWNSGSGYTQYF,TGTGCCTGGAATAGCGGGAGTGGGTATACGCAGTATTTT
TRBV9,TRBJ2-2,.,.,CASSVERTGELFF,TGTGCCAGCAGCGTAGAGAGGACCGGGGAGCTGTTTTTT
TRBV6-6,TRBJ2-1,.,.,CASRNAGEQFF,TGTGCCAGCAGAAACGCGGGTGAGCAGTTCTTC
TRBV7-2,TRBJ2-7,.,TRBD1,CASSSQGIGSYEQYF,TGTGCCAGCAGCTCACAGGGGATTGGCTCCTACGAGCAGTACTTC
TRBV6-5,TRBJ1-5,.,TRBD1,CASRQRQGAGQPQHF,TGTGCCAGCCGACAGAGACAGGGGGCCGGTCAGCCCCAGCATTTT